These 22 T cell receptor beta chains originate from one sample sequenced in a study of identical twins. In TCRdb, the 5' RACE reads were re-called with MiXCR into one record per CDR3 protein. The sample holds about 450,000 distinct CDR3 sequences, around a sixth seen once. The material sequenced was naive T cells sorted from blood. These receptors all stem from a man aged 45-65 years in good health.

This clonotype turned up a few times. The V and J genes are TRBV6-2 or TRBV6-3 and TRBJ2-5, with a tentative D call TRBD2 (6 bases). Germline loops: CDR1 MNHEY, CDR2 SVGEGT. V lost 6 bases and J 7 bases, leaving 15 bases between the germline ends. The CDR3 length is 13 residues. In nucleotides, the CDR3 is TGTGCCAGCAGCCAGGAGGGTCTCGGGACCCAGTACTTC. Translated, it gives CASSQEGLGTQYF.

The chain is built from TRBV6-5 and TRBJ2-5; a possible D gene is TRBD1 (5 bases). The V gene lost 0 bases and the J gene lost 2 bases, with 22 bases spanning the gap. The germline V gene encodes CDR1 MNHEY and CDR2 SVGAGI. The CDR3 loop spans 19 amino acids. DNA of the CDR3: TGTGCCAGCAGTTACTCGAAAACCTCTGGGGCTCTTACACAAGAGACCCAGTACTTC. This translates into CASSYSKTSGALTQETQYF.

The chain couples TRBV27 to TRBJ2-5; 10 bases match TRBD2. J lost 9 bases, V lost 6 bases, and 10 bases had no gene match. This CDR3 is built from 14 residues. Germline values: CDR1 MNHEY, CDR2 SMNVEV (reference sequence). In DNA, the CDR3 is TGTGCCAGCAGACCGGGACTAGCGTTTTCGGCCCAGTACTTC. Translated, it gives CASRPGLAFSAQYF.

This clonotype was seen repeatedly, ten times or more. CDR3 region: CASSPPGELGREQYF. The CDR3 DNA sequence: TGTGCCAGCTCACCACCGGGGGAGTTGGGTCGCGAGCAGTACTTC. The chain carries TRBV18 and TRBJ2-7, with D tentatively TRBD1 or TRBD2 (5 bases each). This CDR3 region has 15 residues. V gave up 0 bases and J gave up 6 bases, with 15 bases separating them. Germline V gene data show CDR1 as KGHSH and CDR2 as LQKENI.

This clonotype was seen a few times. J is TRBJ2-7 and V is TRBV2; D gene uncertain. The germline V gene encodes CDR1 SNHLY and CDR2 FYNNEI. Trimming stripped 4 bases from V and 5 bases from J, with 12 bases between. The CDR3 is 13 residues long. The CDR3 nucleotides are TGTGCCAGCAGTGTAAATAAGAATGACGAGCAGTACTTC. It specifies CASSVNKNDEQYF.

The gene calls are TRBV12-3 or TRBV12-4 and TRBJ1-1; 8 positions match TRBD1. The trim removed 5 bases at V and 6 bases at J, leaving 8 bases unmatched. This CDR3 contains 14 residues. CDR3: CASSQRDRGPEAFF. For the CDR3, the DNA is TGTGCCAGCAGTCAGCGCGACAGGGGACCTGAAGCTTTCTTT.

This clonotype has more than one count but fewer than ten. The CDR3 DNA reads as TGTGCCAGCAGCTTATCCGGGACAGGGTTATTAGAGCAGTACTTC. This gives the protein CASSLSGTGLLEQYF. The chain combines TRBV7-2 with TRBJ2-7; 9 bases fit TRBD1. There are 15 residues in the CDR3. Looked up from germline, CDR1 is SGHTA and CDR2 is FQGNSA. The trim removed 2 bases at V and 7 bases at J, leaving 9 bases unmatched.

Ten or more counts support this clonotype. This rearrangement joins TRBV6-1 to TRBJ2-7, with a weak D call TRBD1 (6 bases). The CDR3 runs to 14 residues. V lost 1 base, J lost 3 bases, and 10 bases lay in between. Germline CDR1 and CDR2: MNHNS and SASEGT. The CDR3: CASSEVWGHYEQYF. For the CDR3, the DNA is TGTGCCAGCAGTGAAGTCTGGGGGCACTACGAGCAGTACTTC.

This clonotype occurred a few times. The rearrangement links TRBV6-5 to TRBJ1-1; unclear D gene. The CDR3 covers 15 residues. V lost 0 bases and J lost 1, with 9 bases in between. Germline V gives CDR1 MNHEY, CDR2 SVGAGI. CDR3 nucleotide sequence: TGTGCCAGCAGTTACTCGAGCAGATGGAACACTGAAGCTTTCTTT. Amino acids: CASSYSSRWNTEAFF.

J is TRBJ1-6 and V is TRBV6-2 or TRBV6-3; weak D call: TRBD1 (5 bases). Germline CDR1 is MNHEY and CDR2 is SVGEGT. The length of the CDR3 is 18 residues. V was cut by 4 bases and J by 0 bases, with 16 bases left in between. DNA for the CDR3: TGTGCCAGCAGTTTGAAGATCCCGACAGACTCCTATAATTCACCCCTCCACTTT. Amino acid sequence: CASSLKIPTDSYNSPLHF.

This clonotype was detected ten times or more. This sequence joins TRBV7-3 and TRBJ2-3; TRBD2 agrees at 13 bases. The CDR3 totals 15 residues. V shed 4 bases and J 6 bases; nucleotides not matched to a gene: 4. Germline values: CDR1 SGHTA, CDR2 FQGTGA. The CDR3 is CASSSGLAGSDTQYF. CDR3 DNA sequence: TGTGCCAGCAGCTCGGGACTAGCGGGATCGGATACGCAGTATTTT.

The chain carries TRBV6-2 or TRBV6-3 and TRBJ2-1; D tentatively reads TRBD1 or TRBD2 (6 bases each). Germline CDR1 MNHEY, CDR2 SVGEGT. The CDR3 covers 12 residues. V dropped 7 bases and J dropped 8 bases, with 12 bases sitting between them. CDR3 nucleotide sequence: TGTGCCAGCACCAACAGGGAGGATGAGCAGTTCTTC. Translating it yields CASTNREDEQFF.

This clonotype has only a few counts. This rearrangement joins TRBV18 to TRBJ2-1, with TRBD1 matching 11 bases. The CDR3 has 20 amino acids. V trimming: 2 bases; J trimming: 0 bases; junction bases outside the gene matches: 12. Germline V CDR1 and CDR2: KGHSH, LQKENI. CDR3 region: CASSPWVFGTGGISYNEQFF. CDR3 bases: TGTGCCAGCTCACCATGGGTATTCGGGACAGGGGGTATCTCCTACAATGAGCAGTTCTTC.

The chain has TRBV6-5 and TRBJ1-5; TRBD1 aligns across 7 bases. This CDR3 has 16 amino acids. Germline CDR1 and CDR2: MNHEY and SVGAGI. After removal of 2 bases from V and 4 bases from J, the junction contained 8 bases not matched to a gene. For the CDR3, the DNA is TGTGCCAGCAGTTACCCTGGGGCAGGGGGGAATCAGCCCCAGCATTTT. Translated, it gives CASSYPGAGGNQPQHF.

This chain's CDR3 is CASSPDRANGPQHF. The CDR3 DNA sequence: TGTGCCAGCAGCCCTGACAGGGCGAACGGCCCCCAGCATTTT. This chain joins TRBV2 and TRBJ1-5; 7 nucleotides align to TRBD1. Germline V gene lookup returns CDR1 SNHLY and CDR2 FYNNEI. The CDR3 is 14 residues long. The V gene end was trimmed by 6 bases and the J gene end by 10 bases; junction bases not matched to a gene: 12.

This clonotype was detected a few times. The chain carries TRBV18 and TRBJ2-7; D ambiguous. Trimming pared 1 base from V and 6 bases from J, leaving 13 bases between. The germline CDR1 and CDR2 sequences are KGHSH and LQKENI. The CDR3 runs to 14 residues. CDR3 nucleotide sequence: TGTGCCAGCTCACCACTGGCTGGGGTAAGCGAGCAGTACTTC. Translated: CASSPLAGVSEQYF.

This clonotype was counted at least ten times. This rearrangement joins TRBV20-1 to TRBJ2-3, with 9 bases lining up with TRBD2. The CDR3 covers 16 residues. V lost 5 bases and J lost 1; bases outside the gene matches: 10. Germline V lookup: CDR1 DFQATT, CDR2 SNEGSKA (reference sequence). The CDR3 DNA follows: TGCAGTGCTGCCTCTCCGCTAGCGGGGCGCACAGATACGCAGTATTTT. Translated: CSAASPLAGRTDTQYF.

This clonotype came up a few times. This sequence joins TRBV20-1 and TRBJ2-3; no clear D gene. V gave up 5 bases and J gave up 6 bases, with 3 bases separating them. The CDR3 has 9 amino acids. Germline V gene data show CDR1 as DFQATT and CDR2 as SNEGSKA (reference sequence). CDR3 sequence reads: CSAADTQYF. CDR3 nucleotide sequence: TGCAGTGCTGCCGATACGCAGTATTTT.

CDR3 region: CASRTRYHEYQETQYF. CDR3 DNA: TGTGCCAGCAGGACCCGTTACCACGAGTACCAAGAGACCCAGTACTTC. The chain employs TRBV6-1 and TRBJ2-5; D remains ambiguous. The length of the CDR3 is 16 residues. The V gene's germline CDR1 is MNHNS and CDR2 SASEGT. V shed 6 bases and J shed 0 bases, with 17 bases lying between them.

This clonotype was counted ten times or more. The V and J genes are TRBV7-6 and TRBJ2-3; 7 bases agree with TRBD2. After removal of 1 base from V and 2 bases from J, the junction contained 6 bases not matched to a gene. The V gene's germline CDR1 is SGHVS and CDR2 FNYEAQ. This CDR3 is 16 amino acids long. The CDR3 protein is CASSLEAAGATDTQYF. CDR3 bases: TGTGCCAGCAGCTTAGAAGCGGCGGGAGCCACAGATACGCAGTATTTT.

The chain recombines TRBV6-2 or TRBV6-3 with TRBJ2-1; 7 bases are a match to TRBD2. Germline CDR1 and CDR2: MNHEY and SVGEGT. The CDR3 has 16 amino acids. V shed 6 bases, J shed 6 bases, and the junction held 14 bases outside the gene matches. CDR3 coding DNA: TGTGCCAGCAGACGACAAACGGGCCTAGCGGTCAATGAGCAGTTCTTC. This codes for CASRRQTGLAVNEQFF.

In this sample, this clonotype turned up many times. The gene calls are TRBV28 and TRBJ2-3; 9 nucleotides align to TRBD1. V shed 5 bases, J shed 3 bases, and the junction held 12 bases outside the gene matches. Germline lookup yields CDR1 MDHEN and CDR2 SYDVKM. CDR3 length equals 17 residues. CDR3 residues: CASSIPTRDRETDTQYF. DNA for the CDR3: TGTGCCAGCAGTATCCCTACACGGGACAGGGAAACAGATACGCAGTATTTT.